A selection of T cell receptor beta chains follows, all from one sample in a study of graft-versus-host responses after intestinal transplantation. This table comes from immunoSEQ multiplex PCR, and its TCRdb copy is limited to in-frame clones, with some not included. This table holds about 120,000 clones, approximately 92% found once. These TCRs' antigens remain unknown. Sequenced here: unstimulated CD4+ T cells sorted from spleen or lymph node cells, sampled before intestinal transplant. All receptors derive from a human donor who received an intestinal transplant. CDR3s include the opening cysteine and the closing phenylalanine or tryptophan.

TRBV30	TRBJ1-2	CAWSARGSSGYTF
TRBV7-3	TRBJ2-2	CASSFRGAGELFF
TRBV18	TRBJ1-3	CASSLTSGQGAGNTIYF
TRBV10-3	TRBJ2-5	CAISSGGSGRGETQYF
TRBV19	TRBJ2-5	CASSIPSGRGQETQYF
TRBV6-5	TRBJ1-2	CASSYRRSSYGYTF
TRBV5-1	TRBJ2-5	CASSFPQRQETQYF
TRBV6-5	TRBJ2-4	CASSFSLQLGDIQYF
TRBV30	TRBJ1-3	CAWSVGGNTIYF
TRBV6-1	TRBJ1-1	CASSEAGLNTEAFF
TRBV6-5	TRBJ1-2	CASSQGVYGYTF
TRBV2	TRBJ2-1	CASSPDRVSYNEQFF
TRBV7-2	TRBJ1-5	CASSLEVNQPQHF
TRBV11-2	TRBJ1-1	CASSERQGGEAFF
TRBV25-1	TRBJ2-5	CASSESAGRETQYF
TRBV30	TRBJ2-5	CACGLQETQYF